This entry is about one T cell receptor (beta chain). This record comes from a study of blood T cell repertoires in COVID-19. Assay: immunoSEQ multiplex PCR; the TCRdb copy retains only in-frame clones and omits some. The sample includes roughly 69,000 clones, around 84% of them seen just once. The CDR3 sequence is 14 residues long. The germline V gene encodes CDR1 MGHRA and CDR2 YSYEKL. Unmatched junction bases numbered 6, after V lost 4 bases and J lost 4 bases. Sequenced sample: peripheral blood. The chain uses TRBV4-1 and TRBJ2-5; the match to TRBD2 covers 7 bases. The sequence came from a human donor in a cohort sampled during active COVID-19. CDR3 sequence reads: CASSRGTIRETQYF. The DNA for the CDR3 is TGCGCCAGCAGCCGAGGGACTATCCGAGAGACCCAGTACTTC.